The 17 T cell receptor beta chains below all came from one sample that was sequenced in a study of blood T cell repertoires in COVID-19. Measured with immunoSEQ multiplex PCR; TCRdb has only the in-frame clones, and not every one. The profile shows fewer than 140,000 clones, around 75% of them singletons. The sequencing sample was made of peripheral blood. These receptors were collected from a human donor with acute or convalescent COVID-19. The donor label of this sample is uncertain.

This sequence joins TRBV15 and TRBJ1-4; possible D gene TRBD1, 5 bases. CDR1 LNHNV and CDR2 YYDKDF come from the germline V gene (reference sequence). This CDR3 is built from 15 residues. V lost 0 bases and J lost 4, with 9 bases in between. The CDR3 DNA sequence: TGTGCCACCAGCAGAGATGTGGGGGGTAATGAAAAACTGTTTTTT. This gives the protein CATSRDVGGNEKLFF.

The rearrangement joins TRBV12-3 or TRBV12-4 to TRBJ1-2; weak D call: TRBD1 (6 bases). With 5 bases removed from V and 8 bases from J, the gap between germline ends came to 9 bases. The CDR3 spans 11 residues. DNA for the CDR3: TGTGCCAGCAGTCCCGGGACAGGCTACACCTTC. It specifies CASSPGTGYTF.

The gene calls are TRBV5-1 and TRBJ2-1; D gene ambiguous. The V end was cut by 0 bases, the J end by 1 base, with 5 bases between. The CDR3 is 14 amino acids. Germline CDR1 reads SGHRS; CDR2 reads YFSETQ. CDR3 region: CASSLVGSYNEQFF. The CDR3 DNA is TGCGCCAGCAGCTTGGTCGGGTCCTACAATGAGCAGTTCTTC.

The chain links TRBV13 to TRBJ2-1, with TRBD1 matching 9 bases. The CDR3 loop spans 13 amino acids. V was pared by 8 bases and J by 10 bases, with 9 bases of the junction left unmatched. Germline V gene data show CDR1 as PRHDT and CDR2 as FYEKMQ (reference sequence). CDR3 protein: CASGDRVIEEQFF. Here the CDR3 DNA reads TGTGCCAGCGGGGACAGGGTAATTGAAGAGCAGTTCTTC. The full variable domain, its missing parts supplied by reference TRBV13 and TRBJ2-1, is AAGVIQSPRHLIKEKRETATLKCYPIPRHDTVYWYQQGPGQDPQFLISFYEKMQSDKGSIPDRFSAQQFSDYHSELNMSSLELGDSALYFCASGDRVIEEQFFGPGTRLTVL.

This rearrangement joins TRBV9 to TRBJ2-1, with D possibly matching TRBD2 (5 bases). Trimming shortened V by 3 bases and J by 10 bases, and 17 bases separated the two germline ends. Per germline, CDR1 SGDLS and CDR2 YYNGEE. CDR3 length equals 14 residues. CDR3 DNA sequence: TGTGCCAGCAGCGCGATTCGGACTCCCCGGGAGCAGTTCTTC. It specifies CASSAIRTPREQFF. Combining the CDR3 with reference TRBV9 and TRBJ2-1 gives the whole variable domain DSGVTQTPKHLITATGQRVTLRCSPRSGDLSVYWYQQSLDQGLQFLIQYYNGEERAKGNILERFSAQQFPDLHSELNLSSLELGDSALYFCASSAIRTPREQFFGPGTRLTVL.

The J gene is TRBJ2-3, the V gene TRBV19, with 14 bases that match TRBD2. CDR1 LNHDA and CDR2 SQIVND come from the germline V gene (reference sequence). V lost 6 bases to trimming and J lost 0 bases; unmatched junction nucleotides: 8. CDR3 length equals 18 residues. The CDR3 nucleotides are TGTGCCAGTAGACCGGGACTAGCGGGGGCTTCTAGCACAGATACGCAGTATTTT. It encodes CASRPGLAGASSTDTQYF.

The chain joins TRBV10-1 to TRBJ2-3, with 7 bases identical to TRBD2. This CDR3 has 18 residues. The V and J ends lost 2 bases and 1 base, in that order; junction bases with no gene match: 12. CDR1 is WNHNN, CDR2 SYGVQD, per germline (reference sequence). The CDR3 is CASSENYLGGSRTDTQYF. The CDR3 nucleotides are TGCGCCAGCAGTGAGAATTATTTGGGGGGGTCCCGCACAGATACGCAGTATTTT.

The chain employs TRBV5-1 and TRBJ1-2, with 8 bases matching TRBD1. The CDR3 is made up of 18 amino acids. The junction had 21 bases not matched to a gene; V was cut back by 5 bases and J by 6 bases. The germline gives CDR1 SGHRS, CDR2 YFSETQ. CDR3 coding DNA: TGCGCCAGCAGAACTCCATGGACAGGGACGTCTCAGGGAGATGGCTACACCTTC. Its translation is CASRTPWTGTSQGDGYTF.

This clone turned up a few times. The chain links TRBV6-5 to TRBJ1-2; TRBD1 matches at 8 bases. Trimming took 6 bases from V and 4 from J; bases not matched to a gene: 1. Germline assignment: CDR1 MNHEY and CDR2 SVGAGI. This CDR3 region has 12 residues. The chain's CDR3 is CASRGQGYGYTF. In DNA form, the CDR3 reads TGTGCCAGCAGAGGACAGGGCTATGGCTACACCTTC.

This clone has a handful of counts. This chain links TRBV2 with TRBJ1-4; 7 nucleotides match TRBD1. With V trimmed by 1 base and J by 8 bases, 7 bases remained unmatched. The CDR3 extends over 15 amino acids. Germline lookup yields CDR1 SNHLY and CDR2 FYNNEI. For the CDR3, the DNA is TGTGCCAGCAGTGAAGGAGGACAGGTTGGCGAAAAACTGTTTTTT. This translates into CASSEGGQVGEKLFF.

This clone has only a few counts. This chain joins TRBV19 and TRBJ2-2; 9 positions agree with TRBD2. The V gene's germline CDR1 is LNHDA and CDR2 SQIVND (reference sequence). V lost 4 bases, J lost 4 bases, and 7 bases stayed unmatched. The length of the CDR3 is 16 residues. The CDR3 loop is CASSTPSGVRTGELFF. The CDR3 region has the DNA TGTGCCAGTAGTACACCTAGCGGGGTGCGCACCGGGGAGCTGTTTTTT. Supplemented by reference TRBV19 and TRBJ2-2, the full variable domain reads DGGITQSPKYLFRKEGQNVTLSCEQNLNHDAMYWYRQDPGQGLRLIYYSQIVNDFQKGDIAEGYSVSREKKESFPLTVTSAQKNPTAFYLCASSTPSGVRTGELFFGEGSRLTVL.

By proportion, this clone is medium-sized. This chain joins TRBV12-3 or TRBV12-4 and TRBJ1-5, with 7 bases lining up with TRBD1. CDR3 size: 12 residues. The junction had 4 bases not matched to a gene; V was cut back by 5 bases and J by 9 bases. The CDR3 nucleotides are TGTGCCAGCAGTCCAGGGGGTACGCCCCAGCATTTT. This codes for CASSPGGTPQHF.

The chain is built from TRBV18 and TRBJ1-1; D not certain. V was clipped by 3 bases and J by 2 bases, with 13 bases between them. Germline V lookup: CDR1 KGHSH, CDR2 LQKENI. The CDR3 is 15 residues long. The CDR3 loop reads CASSPSREINTEAFF. For the CDR3, the DNA is TGTGCCAGCTCACCGTCGCGGGAGATTAACACTGAAGCTTTCTTT.

V is TRBV27 and J is TRBJ2-1; 12 bases agree with TRBD1. V trimming: 6 bases; J trimming: 7 bases; junction bases outside the gene matches: 4. Germline V gene lookup returns CDR1 MNHEY and CDR2 SMNVEV (reference sequence). The CDR3 runs 14 residues. CDR3 bases: TGTGCCAGCAGGAGGGACAGGGGGCTAAATGAGCAGTTCTTC. Amino acids: CASRRDRGLNEQFF.

The CDR3 spells CASSLTGLETQYF. CDR3 DNA: TGCGCCAGCAGCTTGACAGGTTTGGAGACCCAGTACTTC. The chain recombines TRBV5-1 with TRBJ2-5, with D possibly matching TRBD1 (5 bases). CDR3 length: 13 residues. The V end lost 1 base, the J end lost 5 bases, and 9 bases lay between the germline ends. The germline gives CDR1 SGHRS, CDR2 YFSETQ.

The chain has TRBV11-2 and TRBJ1-6; possibly TRBD1 for D (5 bases). The CDR3 totals 14 residues. Germline V gene data show CDR1 as SGHAT and CDR2 as FQNNGV. Trimming pared 5 bases from V and 7 bases from J, leaving 12 bases between. Here the CDR3 reads CASSAQGHNSPLHF. The CDR3 region has the DNA TGTGCCAGCAGCGCGCAGGGTCACAATTCACCCCTCCACTTT.

This sequence joins TRBV2 and TRBJ1-6; TRBD1 is a possible D gene (6 bases). Trimming stripped 4 bases from V and 8 bases from J, with 15 bases between. The CDR3 runs 15 residues. Germline V gene sequence: CDR1 SNHLY, CDR2 FYNNEI. CDR3 amino acids: CASSALETGHSPLHF. The DNA of the CDR3 is TGTGCCAGCAGTGCACTGGAAACAGGGCATTCACCCCTCCACTTT.